The clone carrying this T cell receptor beta chain has only a few counts. Its antigen remains unidentified. Trimming took 4 bases from V and 5 from J, leaving 9 bases between them. Germline loops: CDR1 SGHRS, CDR2 YFSETQ. This CDR3 is 13 amino acids long. The source of the sample is a study of T-cell reconstitution after alpha-beta-depleted transplantation in children. TCRbeta library preparation incorporated unique molecular identifiers. From the PCR reads, TCRdb called clonotypes with MiXCR, one entry per CDR3 protein. The sample lists approximately 430,000 distinct CDR3 sequences, about 16% occurring once. Whole-study findings and limits: From newly produced T cells came most of the T-cell counts and diversity one year after transplant. After transplant, at about two months, alpha-beta T cells were reportedly derived from several hundred expanded graft clones. Surviving recipient T cells and thymic progenitors accounted for the high day-60 TCRbeta diversity observed in some patients.

The sequenced sample was PBMCs, mostly from graft donor cells, obtained 360 days after TCRalphabeta/CD19-depleted stem cell transplant. This chain joins TRBV5-1 and TRBJ2-2; no clear D gene. The sequence was obtained from a boy less than two years old who had a stem cell transplant for Wiskott-Aldrich syndrome, so the T cells may come from the graft donor. CDR3 residues: CASSRSDTGELFF. The CDR3 DNA sequence: TGCGCCAGCAGCCGGAGCGATACCGGGGAGCTGTTTTTT.